This note documents a single T cell receptor beta chain sequence. The target antigen is unknown. This sample is part of a study of beta chain features in type 1 diabetes. About the study: The study found patients and healthy donors alike in age, gender and cell yields.

cDNA synthesis used the whole RNA isolate, giving expressed TCRB sequences. Clones were sequenced by immunoSEQ multiplex PCR, and TCRdb holds only the in-frame ones, with some missing. In the table there are roughly 300,000 clones, approximately 14% of which are singletons. Whole-study findings and limits: At VDJ recombination sites, type 1 diabetes patients had fewer insertions and more deleted nucleotides. In all four CD4+ subsets, TCRB CDR3 length was significantly, moderately reduced in type 1 diabetes.

This CDR3 has 17 residues. J gave up 0 bases and V 6 bases, and 11 bases lay outside the gene matches. Germline V gene sequence: CDR1 SGDLS, CDR2 YYNGEE. The chain carries TRBV9 and TRBJ2-2; 7 bases are a match to TRBD2. The sequencing sample was made of naive CD4+ T cells from blood. The receptor was derived from a man younger than 40 with type 1 diabetes. The CDR3 is CASTRGGRPANTGELFF. The DNA of the CDR3 is TGTGCCAGCACCCGGGGAGGGCGGCCCGCGAACACCGGGGAGCTGTTTTTT. The variable domain in full, with the rest retrieved from reference TRBV9 and TRBJ2-2, is DSGVTQTPKHLITATGQRVTLRCSPRSGDLSVYWYQQSLDQGLQFLIQYYNGEERAKGNILERFSAQQFPDLHSELNLSSLELGDSALYFCASTRGGRPANTGELFFGEGSRLTVL.